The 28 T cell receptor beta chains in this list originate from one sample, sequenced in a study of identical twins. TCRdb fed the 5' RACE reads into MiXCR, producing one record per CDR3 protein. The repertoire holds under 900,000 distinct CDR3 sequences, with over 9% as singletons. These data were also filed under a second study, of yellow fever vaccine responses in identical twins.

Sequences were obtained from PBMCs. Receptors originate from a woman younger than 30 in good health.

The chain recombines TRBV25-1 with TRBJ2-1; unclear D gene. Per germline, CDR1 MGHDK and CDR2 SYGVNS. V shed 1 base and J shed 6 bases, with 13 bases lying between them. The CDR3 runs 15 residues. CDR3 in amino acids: CASSESTLLSNEQFF. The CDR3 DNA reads TGTGCCAGCAGTGAATCTACCCTATTGAGCAATGAGCAGTTCTTC.

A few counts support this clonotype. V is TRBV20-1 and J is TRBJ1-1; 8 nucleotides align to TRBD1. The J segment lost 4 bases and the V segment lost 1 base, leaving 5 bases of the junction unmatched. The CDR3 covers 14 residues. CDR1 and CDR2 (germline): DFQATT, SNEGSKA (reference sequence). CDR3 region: CSARATGAGTEAFF. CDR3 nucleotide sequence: TGCAGTGCTAGAGCGACAGGGGCGGGCACTGAAGCTTTCTTT.

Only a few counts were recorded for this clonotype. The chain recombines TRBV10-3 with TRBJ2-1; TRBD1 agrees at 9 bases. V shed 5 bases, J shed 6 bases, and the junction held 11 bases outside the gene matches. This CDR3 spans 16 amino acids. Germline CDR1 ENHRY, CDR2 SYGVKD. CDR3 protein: CAISKQGAGYSNEQFF. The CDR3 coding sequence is TGTGCCATCAGTAAACAGGGGGCCGGCTATTCCAATGAGCAGTTCTTC.

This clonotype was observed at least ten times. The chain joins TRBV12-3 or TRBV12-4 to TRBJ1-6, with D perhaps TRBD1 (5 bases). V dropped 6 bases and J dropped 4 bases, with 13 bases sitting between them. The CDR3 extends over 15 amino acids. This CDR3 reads CASSLGGLYNSPLHF. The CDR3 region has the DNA TGTGCCAGCAGCTTGGGGGGACTTTATAATTCACCCCTCCACTTT.

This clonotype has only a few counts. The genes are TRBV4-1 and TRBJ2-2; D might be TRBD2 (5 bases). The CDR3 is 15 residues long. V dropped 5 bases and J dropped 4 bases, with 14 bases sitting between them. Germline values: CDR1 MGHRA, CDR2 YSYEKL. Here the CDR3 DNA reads TGCGCCAGCAGCACTGAGACGGGGATCACCGGGGAGCTGTTTTTT. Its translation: CASSTETGITGELFF.

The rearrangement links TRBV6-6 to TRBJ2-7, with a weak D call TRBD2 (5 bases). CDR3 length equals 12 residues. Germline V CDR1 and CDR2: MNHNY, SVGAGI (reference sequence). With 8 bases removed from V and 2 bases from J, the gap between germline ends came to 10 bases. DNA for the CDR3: TGTGCCAGCGTGGGGAGTCCCTACGAGCAGTACGTC. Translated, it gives CASVGSPYEQYV.

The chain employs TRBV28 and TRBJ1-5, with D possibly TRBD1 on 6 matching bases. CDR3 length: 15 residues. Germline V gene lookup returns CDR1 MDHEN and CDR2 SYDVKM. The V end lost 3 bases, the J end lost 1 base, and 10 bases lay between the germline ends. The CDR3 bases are TGTGCCAGCAGTTTCCCCGGACAGAGCAATCAGCCCCAGCATTTT. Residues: CASSFPGQSNQPQHF.

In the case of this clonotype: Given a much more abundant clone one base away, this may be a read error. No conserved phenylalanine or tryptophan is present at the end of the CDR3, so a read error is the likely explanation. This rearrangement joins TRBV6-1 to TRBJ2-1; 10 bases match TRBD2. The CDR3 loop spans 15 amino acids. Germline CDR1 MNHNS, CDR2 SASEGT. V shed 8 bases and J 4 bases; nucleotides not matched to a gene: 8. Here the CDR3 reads CASRGASGGYNEQFL. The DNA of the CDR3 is TGTGCCAGCCGAGGGGCTAGCGGGGGATACAATGAGCAGTTCCTC.

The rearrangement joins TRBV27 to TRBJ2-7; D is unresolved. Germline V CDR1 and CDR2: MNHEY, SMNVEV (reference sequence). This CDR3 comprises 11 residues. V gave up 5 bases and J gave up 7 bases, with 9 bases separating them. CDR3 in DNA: TGTGCCAGCAGTCAGACCCCAGAGCAGTACTTC. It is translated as CASSQTPEQYF.

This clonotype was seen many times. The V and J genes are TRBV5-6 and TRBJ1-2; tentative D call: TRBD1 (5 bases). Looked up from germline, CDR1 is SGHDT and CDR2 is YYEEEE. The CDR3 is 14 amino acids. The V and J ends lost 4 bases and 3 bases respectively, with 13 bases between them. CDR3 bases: TGTGCCAGCAGCCCCGGTAGGGGCGACTATGGCTACACCTTC. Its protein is CASSPGRGDYGYTF.

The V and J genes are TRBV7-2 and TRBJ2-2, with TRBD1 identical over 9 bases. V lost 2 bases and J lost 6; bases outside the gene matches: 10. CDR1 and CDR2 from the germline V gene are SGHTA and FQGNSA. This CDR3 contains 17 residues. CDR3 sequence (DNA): TGTGCCAGCAGCTTAAGCTGGGGACAGGGTACGGCCGGGGAGCTGTTTTTT. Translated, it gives CASSLSWGQGTAGELFF.

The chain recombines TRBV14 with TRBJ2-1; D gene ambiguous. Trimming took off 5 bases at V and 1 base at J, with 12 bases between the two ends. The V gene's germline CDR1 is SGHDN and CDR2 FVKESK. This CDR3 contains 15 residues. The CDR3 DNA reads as TGTGCCAGCAGCTCCCGTGGGGTGTCCTACAATGAGCAGTTCTTC. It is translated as CASSSRGVSYNEQFF.

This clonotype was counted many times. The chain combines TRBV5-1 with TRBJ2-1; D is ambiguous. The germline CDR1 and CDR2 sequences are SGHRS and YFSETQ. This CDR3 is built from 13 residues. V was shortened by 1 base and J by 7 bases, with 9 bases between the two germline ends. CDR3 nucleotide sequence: TGCGCCAGCAGCTTGCCCCTTGGGAATGAGCAGTTCTTC. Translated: CASSLPLGNEQFF.

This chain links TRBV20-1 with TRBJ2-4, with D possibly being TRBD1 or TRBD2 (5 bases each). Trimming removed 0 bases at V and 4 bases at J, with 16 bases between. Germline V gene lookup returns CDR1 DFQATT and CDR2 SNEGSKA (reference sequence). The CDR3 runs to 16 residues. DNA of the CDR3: TGCAGTGCTAGAGATGAGGGCGGCCAGGGAAAAAACATTCAGTACTTC. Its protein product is CSARDEGGQGKNIQYF.

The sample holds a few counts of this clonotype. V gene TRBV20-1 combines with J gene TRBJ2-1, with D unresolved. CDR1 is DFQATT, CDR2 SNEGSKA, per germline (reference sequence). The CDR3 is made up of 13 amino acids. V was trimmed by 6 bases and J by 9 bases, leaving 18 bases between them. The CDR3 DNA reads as TGCAGTGCCATAACCCTCCCCTGGAGTGAGCAGTTCTTC. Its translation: CSAITLPWSEQFF.

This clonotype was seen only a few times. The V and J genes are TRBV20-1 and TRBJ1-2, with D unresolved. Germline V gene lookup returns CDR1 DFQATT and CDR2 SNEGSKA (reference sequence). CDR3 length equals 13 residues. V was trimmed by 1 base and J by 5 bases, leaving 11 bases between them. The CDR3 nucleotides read TGCAGTGCTAGAGCTGAGGCGGGGTATGGCTACACCTTC. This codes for CSARAEAGYGYTF.

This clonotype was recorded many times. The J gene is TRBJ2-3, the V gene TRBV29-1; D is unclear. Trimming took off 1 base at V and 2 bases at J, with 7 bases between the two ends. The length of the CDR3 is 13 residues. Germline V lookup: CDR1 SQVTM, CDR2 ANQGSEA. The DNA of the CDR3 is TGCAGCGTTGAAGTGGGGTTCACAGATACGCAGTATTTT. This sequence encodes CSVEVGFTDTQYF.

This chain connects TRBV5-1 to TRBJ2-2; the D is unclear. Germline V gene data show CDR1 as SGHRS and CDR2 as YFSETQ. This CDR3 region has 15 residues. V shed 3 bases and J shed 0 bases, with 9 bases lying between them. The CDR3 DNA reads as TGCGCCAGCAGCTCCGATTTTGCGAACACCGGGGAGCTGTTTTTT. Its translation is CASSSDFANTGELFF.

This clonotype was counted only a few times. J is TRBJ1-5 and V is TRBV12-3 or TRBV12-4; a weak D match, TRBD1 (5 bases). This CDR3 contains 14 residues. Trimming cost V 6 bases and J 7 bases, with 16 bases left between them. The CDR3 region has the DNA TGTGCCAGCAGCTACCGCGAGGGGCTACAGCCCCAGCATTTT. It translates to CASSYREGLQPQHF.

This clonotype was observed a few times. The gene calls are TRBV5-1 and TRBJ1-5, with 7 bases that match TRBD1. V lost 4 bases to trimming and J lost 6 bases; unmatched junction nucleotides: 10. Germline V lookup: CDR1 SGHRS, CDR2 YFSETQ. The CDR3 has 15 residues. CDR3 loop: CASSPPTGEGQPQHF. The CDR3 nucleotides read TGCGCCAGCAGCCCCCCCACAGGGGAAGGTCAGCCCCAGCATTTT.

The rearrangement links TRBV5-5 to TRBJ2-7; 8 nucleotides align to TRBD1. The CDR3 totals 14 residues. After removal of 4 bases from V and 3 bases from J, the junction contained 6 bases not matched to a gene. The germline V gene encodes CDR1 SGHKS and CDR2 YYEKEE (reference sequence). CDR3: CASSLRDRFYEQYV. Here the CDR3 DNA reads TGTGCCAGCAGCCTGCGGGACAGGTTCTACGAGCAGTACGTC.

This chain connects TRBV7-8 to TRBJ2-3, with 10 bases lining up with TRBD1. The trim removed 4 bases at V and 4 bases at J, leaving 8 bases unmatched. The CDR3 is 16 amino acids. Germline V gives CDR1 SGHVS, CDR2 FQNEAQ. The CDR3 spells CASSSRGQGRADTQYF. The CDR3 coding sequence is TGTGCCAGCAGCTCACGGGGACAGGGGCGGGCAGATACGCAGTATTTT.

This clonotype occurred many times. The CDR3 reads CSASKNSYEQYV. CDR3 bases: TGCAGTGCTAGTAAAAACTCCTACGAGCAGTACGTC. The J gene is TRBJ2-7, the V gene TRBV20-1, with unresolved D. V was pared by 3 bases and J by 0 bases, with 6 bases between. Germline loops: CDR1 DFQATT, CDR2 SNEGSKA (reference sequence). The CDR3 is made up of 12 amino acids.

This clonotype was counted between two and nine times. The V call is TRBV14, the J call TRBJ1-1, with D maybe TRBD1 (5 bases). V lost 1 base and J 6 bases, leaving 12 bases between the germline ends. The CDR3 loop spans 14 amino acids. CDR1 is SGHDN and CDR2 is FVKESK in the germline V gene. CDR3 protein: CASSQGRGLPEAFF. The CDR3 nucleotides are TGTGCCAGCAGCCAAGGGCGGGGACTTCCTGAAGCTTTCTTT.

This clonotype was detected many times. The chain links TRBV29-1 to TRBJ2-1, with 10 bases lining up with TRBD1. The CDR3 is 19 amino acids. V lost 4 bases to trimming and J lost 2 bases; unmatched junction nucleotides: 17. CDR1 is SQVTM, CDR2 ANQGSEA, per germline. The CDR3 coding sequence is TGCAGCGTTGTCCCGGGACAGGGGCAGGGGGACAAGGCCTACAATGAGCAGTTCTTC. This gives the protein CSVVPGQGQGDKAYNEQFF.

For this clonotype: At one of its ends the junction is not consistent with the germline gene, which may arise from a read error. The CDR3 DNA is TGTACCAGCAGTTTAGTTTCTGGCGGGGGACGCTTAATTGAGACCCAGTACTTC. Protein sequence: CTSSLVSGGGRLIETQYF. The rearrangement joins TRBV12-3 or TRBV12-4 to TRBJ2-5; 7 nucleotides agree with TRBD2. This CDR3 comprises 18 residues.

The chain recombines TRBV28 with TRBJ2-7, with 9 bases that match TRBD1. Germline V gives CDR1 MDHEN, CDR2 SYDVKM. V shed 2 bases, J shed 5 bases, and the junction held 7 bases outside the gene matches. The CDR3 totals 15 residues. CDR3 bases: TGTGCCAGCAGTTTAGGCGGGACAGGGAAGGACGAGCAGTACTTC. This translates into CASSLGGTGKDEQYF.

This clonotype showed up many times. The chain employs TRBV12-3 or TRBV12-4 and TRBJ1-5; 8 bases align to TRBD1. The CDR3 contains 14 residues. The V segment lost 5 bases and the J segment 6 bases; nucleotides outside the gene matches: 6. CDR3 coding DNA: TGTGCCAGCAGTACCGACAGGGGAGGTCAGCCCCAGCATTTT. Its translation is CASSTDRGGQPQHF.